This T cell receptor (beta chain) was captured by sequencing in a study of blood T cell repertoires in COVID-19 (dated by TCRdb to 2020 to 2022). General notes on the study: Samples from collaborators originated in the United States, Italy and Spain and spanned both the acute and convalescent phases of COVID-19. The material from the prospective study consisted of cDNA or gDNA derived from T cells, B-cell-depleted T cells, or PBMCs. Deeply sampled blood TCRbeta repertoires from subjects exposed to, actively infected with, or recovered from COVID-19 were included in the dataset. The repertoires were released in a freely available public database meant as a resource for research on the immune response to SARS-CoV-2. Samples were obtained from the ongoing ImmuneRACE study (first 160 participants) and from roughly 1,300 subjects provided by 6 global collaborators. A de-identified subject ID, COVID-19 status, age in years and sex were almost always included in the sample metadata. Where HLA class I and class II types were available, the types were taken from metadata supplied by the sample provider, not from assay-based typing.

The collaborating institutions used their own protocols to collect whole blood in K2EDTA tubes. For TCRbeta analysis, collaborators shipped samples as frozen whole blood, isolated PBMCs, or DNA extracted from either of those sample types. On this clone: It lacks a known antigen. No quality values exist for individual bases; no much larger clone is one base distant.

There are 16 amino acids in the CDR3, from cysteine to phenylalanine inclusive. Only CDR3 DNA remains: 48 bases, in frame from the first base. CDR1 SEHNR and CDR2 FQNEAQ are derived from the germline V gene (reference sequence). For this chain, trimming is 5 bases at the V end and 2 bases at the J end, and the number of junction bases without a gene match is 5. Study-wide conclusions, independent of this receptor: The amount of clinical and demographic metadata varied by source and participant and was provided uncurated.

The immunoSEQ Assay, a bias-controlled multiplex PCR, was used to amplify TCRbeta CDR3 regions from genomic DNA. The authors processed their data as follows. The number of nucleated cells in each sample was estimated from the amplification of reference gene primers within the assay. Sequence reads were collapsed and filtered to measure the absolute abundance of every unique TCRbeta CDR3 rearrangement. For each sample, productive Simpson clonality was calculated as the square root of Simpson's diversity index across productive rearrangements. TCRdb mirrors the immuneACCESS table, restricted to in-frame sequences. Some clones are absent from its copies; in checked studies, under half trace to an unresolved V gene, and the reason for the others is unknown. The D gene and trimming were derived from the DNA, and the V and J assignments and clone size from that table. This sample gives around 250,000 clones in total; 70% to 85% of them show up just once. 1.5% to 2% of the sample is in the top ten clones.

Specimen: peripheral blood. The origin of this receptor is an elderly woman with acute or convalescent COVID-19. This chain joins TRBV7-9 to TRBJ2-1, with 11 junctional bases fitting TRBD2. The nucleotide sequence reads as follows: TGTGCCAGCAGCGCAGTTAGCGGGAGGGCCTACAATGAGCAGTTCTTC. Translated, this is CASSAVSGRAYNEQFF.